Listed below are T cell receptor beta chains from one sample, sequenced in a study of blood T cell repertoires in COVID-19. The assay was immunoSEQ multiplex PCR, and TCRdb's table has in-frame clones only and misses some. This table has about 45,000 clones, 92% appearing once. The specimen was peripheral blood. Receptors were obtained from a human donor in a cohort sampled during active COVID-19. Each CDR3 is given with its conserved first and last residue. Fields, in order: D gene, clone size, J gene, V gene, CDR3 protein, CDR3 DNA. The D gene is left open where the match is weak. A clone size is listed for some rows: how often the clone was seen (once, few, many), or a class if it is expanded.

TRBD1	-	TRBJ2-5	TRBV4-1	CASSQGNRGRETQYF	TGCGCCAGCAGCCAAGGAAACAGGGGGCGGGAGACCCAGTACTTC
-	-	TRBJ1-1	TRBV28	CASFHSGGNTEAFF	TGTGCCAGTTTTCACTCGGGGGGGAACACTGAAGCTTTCTTT
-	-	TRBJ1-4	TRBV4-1	CASSPGTATNEKLFF	TGCGCCAGCAGCCCAGGAACAGCTACTAATGAAAAACTGTTTTTT
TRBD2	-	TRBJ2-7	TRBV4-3	CASSQPGGYEQYF	TGCGCCAGCAGCCAACCGGGGGGCTACGAGCAGTACTTC
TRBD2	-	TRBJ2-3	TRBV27	CASSKTSGRGADTQYF	TGTGCCAGCAGCAAGACTAGCGGGAGAGGCGCAGATACGCAGTATTTT
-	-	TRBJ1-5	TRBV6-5	CASGGGYNQPQHF	TGTGCCAGCGGGGGGGGCTACAATCAGCCCCAGCATTTT
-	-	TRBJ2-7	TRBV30	CASDGGYEQYF	TGTGCCTCCGATGGGGGGTACGAGCAGTACTTC
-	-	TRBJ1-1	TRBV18	CASSSSRDTEAFF	TGTGCCAGCTCCTCCTCCCGGGACACTGAAGCTTTCTTT
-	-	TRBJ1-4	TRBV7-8	CASSRVRAGLFEKLFF	TGTGCCAGCAGCCGAGTCCGGGCAGGGTTATTCGAAAAACTGTTTTTT
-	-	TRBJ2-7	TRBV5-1	CASSLEPSNSYEQYF	TGCGCCAGCAGCTTGGAGCCTAGCAACTCCTACGAGCAGTACTTC
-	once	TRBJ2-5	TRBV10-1	CASSESTVQETQYF	TGCGCCAGCAGTGAGTCGACAGTCCAAGAGACCCAGTACTTC